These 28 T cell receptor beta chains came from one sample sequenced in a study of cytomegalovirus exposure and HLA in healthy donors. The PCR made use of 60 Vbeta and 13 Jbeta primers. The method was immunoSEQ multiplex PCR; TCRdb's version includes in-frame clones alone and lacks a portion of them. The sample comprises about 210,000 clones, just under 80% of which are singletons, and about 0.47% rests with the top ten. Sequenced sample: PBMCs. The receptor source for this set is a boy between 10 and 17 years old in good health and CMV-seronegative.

CDR3 protein: CAWRGLVVGSPLHF. Written as DNA, the CDR3 is TGTGCCTGGAGGGGCCTGGTAGTGGGTTCACCCCTCCACTTT. The rearrangement joins TRBV30 to TRBJ1-6; D gene unclear. Germline values: CDR1 GTSNPN, CDR2 SVGIG (reference sequence). The CDR3 consists of 14 residues. Trimming took off 3 bases at V and 9 bases at J, with 15 bases between the two ends.

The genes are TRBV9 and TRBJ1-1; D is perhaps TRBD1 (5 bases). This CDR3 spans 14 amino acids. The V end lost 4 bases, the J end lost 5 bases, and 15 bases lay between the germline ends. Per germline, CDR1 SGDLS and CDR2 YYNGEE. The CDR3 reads CASSPGGDDTEAFF. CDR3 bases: TGTGCCAGCAGCCCCGGGGGGGATGATACTGAAGCTTTCTTT.

The CDR3 DNA reads TGTGCCTGGAGTAGCGGGGGGGCAGCAGATACGCAGTATTTT. Its translation is CAWSSGGAADTQYF. The V gene is TRBV30, the J gene TRBJ2-3, with 10 bases lining up with TRBD2. The V and J ends lost 2 bases and 4 bases, in that order; junction bases with no gene match: 3. Germline CDR1 is GTSNPN and CDR2 is SVGIG (reference sequence). This CDR3 has 14 amino acids.

The CDR3: CASSLDPSSYEQYF. CDR3 sequence (DNA): TGCGCCAGCAGCTTGGACCCGAGCTCCTACGAGCAGTACTTC. The chain recombines TRBV5-1 with TRBJ2-7, with no clear D. Trimming took off 0 bases at V and 0 bases at J, with 7 bases between the two ends. This CDR3 contains 14 residues. Germline values: CDR1 SGHRS, CDR2 YFSETQ.

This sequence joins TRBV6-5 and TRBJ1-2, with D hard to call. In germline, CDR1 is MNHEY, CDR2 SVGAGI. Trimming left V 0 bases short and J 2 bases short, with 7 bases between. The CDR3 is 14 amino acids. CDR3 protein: CASSYSQQNYGYTF. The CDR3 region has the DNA TGTGCCAGCAGTTACTCACAACAGAACTATGGCTACACCTTC.

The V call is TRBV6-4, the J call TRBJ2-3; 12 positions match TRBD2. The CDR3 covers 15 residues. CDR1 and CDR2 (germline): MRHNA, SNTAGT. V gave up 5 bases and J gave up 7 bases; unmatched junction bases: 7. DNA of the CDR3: TGTGCCAGCAGTAGGACTAGCGGGGCTCCGCATACGCAGTATTTT. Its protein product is CASSRTSGAPHTQYF.

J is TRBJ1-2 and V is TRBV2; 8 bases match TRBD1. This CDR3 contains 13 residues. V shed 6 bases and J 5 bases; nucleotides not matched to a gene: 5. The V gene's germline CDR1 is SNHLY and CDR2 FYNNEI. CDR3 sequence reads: CASRDREGYGYTF. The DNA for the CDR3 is TGTGCCAGCAGGGACAGGGAGGGGTATGGCTACACCTTC.

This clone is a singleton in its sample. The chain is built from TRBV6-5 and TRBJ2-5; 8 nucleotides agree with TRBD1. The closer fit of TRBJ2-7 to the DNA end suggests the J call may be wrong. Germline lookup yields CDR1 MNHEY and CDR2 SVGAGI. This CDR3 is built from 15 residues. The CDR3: CASSYHRGSTYEQYF. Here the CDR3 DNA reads TGTGCCAGCAGCTACCACAGGGGGAGCACCTACGAGCAGTACTTC.

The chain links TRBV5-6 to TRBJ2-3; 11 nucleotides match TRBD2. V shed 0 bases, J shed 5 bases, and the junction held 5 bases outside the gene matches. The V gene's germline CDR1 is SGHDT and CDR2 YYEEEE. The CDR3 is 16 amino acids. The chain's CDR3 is CASSLGLAGSVDTQYF. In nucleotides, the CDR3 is TGTGCCAGCAGCTTGGGACTAGCGGGATCGGTAGATACGCAGTATTTT.

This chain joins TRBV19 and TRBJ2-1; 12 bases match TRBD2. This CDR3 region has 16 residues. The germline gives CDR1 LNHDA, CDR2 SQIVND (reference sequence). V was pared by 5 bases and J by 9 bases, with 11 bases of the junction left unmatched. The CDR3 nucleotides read TGTGCCAGTAGTGAGCTAGCGGGGGGGCTTAGTATTGAGCAGTTCTTC. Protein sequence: CASSELAGGLSIEQFF.

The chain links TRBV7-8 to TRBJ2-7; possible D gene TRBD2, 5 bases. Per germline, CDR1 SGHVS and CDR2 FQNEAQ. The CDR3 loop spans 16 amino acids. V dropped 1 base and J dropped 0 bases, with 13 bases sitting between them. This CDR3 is CASSLGGGGSSYEQYF. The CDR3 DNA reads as TGTGCCAGCAGCTTAGGTGGCGGAGGCAGCTCCTACGAGCAGTACTTC.

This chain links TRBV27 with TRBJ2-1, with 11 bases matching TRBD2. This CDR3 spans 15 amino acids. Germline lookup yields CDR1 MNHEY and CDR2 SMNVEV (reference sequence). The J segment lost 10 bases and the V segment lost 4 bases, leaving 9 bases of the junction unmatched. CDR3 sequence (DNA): TGTGCCAGCAGTTATAGCGGGGGGGCCCTTGGGGAGCAGTTCTTC. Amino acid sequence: CASSYSGGALGEQFF.

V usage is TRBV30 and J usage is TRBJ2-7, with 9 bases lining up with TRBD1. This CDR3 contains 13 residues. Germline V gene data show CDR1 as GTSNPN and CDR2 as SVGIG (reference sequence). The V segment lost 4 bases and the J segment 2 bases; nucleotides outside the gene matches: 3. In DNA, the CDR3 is TGTGCCTGGACCCACAGGGGGCCCTACGAGCAGTACTTC. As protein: CAWTHRGPYEQYF.

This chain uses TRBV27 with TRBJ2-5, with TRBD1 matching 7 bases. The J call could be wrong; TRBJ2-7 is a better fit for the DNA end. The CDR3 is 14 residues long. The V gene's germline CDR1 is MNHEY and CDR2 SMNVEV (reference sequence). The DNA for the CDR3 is TGTGCCAGCAGTTCAAGGGACAGTACGAACGAGCAGTACTTC. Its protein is CASSSRDSTNEQYF.

The CDR3, as DNA: TGTGCCAGCAGCCAAGATCGAGCCCCCTACAATGAGCAGTTCTTC. Protein sequence: CASSQDRAPYNEQFF. This chain joins TRBV4-2 and TRBJ2-1; D unresolved. The CDR3 is made up of 15 amino acids. The V gene lost 0 bases and the J gene lost 2 bases, with 8 bases spanning the gap. The germline V gene encodes CDR1 LGHNA and CDR2 YNFKEQ.

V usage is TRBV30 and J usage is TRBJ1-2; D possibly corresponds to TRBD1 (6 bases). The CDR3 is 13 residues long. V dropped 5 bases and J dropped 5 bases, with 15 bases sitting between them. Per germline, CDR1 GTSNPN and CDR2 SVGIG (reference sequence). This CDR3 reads CAWDLGGAYGYTF. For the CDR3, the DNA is TGTGCCTGGGACCTGGGGGGGGCGTATGGCTACACCTTC.

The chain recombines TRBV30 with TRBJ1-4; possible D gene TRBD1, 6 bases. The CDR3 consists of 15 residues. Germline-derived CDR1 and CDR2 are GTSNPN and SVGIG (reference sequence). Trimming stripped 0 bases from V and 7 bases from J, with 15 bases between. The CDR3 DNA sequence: TGTGCCTGGAGTGTTCCAACAGGGATTAGTGAAAAACTGTTTTTT. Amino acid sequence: CAWSVPTGISEKLFF.

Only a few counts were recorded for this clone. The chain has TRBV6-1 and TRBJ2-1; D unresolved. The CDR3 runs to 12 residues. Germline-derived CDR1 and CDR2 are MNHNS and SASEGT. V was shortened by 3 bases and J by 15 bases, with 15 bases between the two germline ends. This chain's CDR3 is CASSDLALPRFF. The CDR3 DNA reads TGTGCCAGCAGTGATTTGGCCCTCCCACGGTTCTTC.

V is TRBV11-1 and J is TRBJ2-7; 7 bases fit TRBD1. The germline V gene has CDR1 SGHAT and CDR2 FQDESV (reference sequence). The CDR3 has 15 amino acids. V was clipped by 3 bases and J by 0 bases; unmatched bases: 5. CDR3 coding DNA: TGTGCCAGCAGCTTGGACAGGAAAGACTCCTACGAGCAGTACTTC. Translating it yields CASSLDRKDSYEQYF.

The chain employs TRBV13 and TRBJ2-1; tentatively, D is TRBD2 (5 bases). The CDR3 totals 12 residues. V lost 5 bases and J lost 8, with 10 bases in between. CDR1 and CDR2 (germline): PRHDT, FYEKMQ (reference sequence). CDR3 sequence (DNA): TGTGCCAGCAGCCAGAGGGCGTATGAGCAGTTCTTC. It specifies CASSQRAYEQFF.

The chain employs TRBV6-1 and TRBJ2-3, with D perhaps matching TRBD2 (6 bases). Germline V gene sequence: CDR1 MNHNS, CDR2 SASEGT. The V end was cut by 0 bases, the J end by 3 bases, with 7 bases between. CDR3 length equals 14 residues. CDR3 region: CASSEAGGTDTQYF. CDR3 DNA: TGTGCCAGCAGTGAAGCGGGGGGTACAGATACGCAGTATTTT.

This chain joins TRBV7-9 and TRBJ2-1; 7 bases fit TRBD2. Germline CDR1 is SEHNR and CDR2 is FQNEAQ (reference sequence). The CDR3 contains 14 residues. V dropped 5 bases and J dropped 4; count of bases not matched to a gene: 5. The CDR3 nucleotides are TGTGCCAGCAGCCCTTGGCGGGGGTACAATGAGCAGTTCTTC. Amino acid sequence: CASSPWRGYNEQFF.

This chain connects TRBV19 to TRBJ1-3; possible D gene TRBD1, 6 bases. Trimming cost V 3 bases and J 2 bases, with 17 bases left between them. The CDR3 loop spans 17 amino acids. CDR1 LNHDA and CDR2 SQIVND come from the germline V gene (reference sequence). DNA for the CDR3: TGTGCCAGTAGTATCTTGGGGGCCAGGCCAACTGGAAACACCATATATTTT. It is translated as CASSILGARPTGNTIYF.

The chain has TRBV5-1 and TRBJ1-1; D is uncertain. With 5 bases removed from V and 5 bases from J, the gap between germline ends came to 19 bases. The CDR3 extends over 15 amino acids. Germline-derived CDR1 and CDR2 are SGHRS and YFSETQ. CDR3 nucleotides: TGCGCCAGCAGTTTATTGGACTTTGAGGGTACTGAAGCTTTCTTT. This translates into CASSLLDFEGTEAFF.

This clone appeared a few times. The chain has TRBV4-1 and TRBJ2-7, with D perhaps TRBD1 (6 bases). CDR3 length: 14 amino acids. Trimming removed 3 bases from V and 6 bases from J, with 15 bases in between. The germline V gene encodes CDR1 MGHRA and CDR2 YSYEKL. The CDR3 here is CASSHPTGQCEQYF. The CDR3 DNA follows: TGCGCCAGCAGCCACCCGACAGGCCAATGCGAGCAGTACTTC.

CDR3 sequence reads: CASSEDRGAYEQYF. In DNA, the CDR3 is TGTGCCAGCAGTGAGGACAGGGGGGCCTACGAGCAGTACTTC. The chain joins TRBV6-1 to TRBJ2-7, with 10 bases identical to TRBD1. The CDR3 runs to 14 residues. The junction had 1 base not matched to a gene; V was cut back by 3 bases and J by 2 bases. CDR1 and CDR2 from the germline V gene are MNHNS and SASEGT.

CDR3 residues: CASSPTLPQINEQFF. The CDR3 DNA reads as TGTGCCAGCAGTCCCACATTACCTCAAATCAATGAGCAGTTCTTC. The chain couples TRBV27 to TRBJ2-1; no firm D call. CDR1 and CDR2 (germline): MNHEY, SMNVEV (reference sequence). The CDR3 covers 15 residues. The V end was cut by 5 bases, the J end by 6 bases, with 17 bases between.

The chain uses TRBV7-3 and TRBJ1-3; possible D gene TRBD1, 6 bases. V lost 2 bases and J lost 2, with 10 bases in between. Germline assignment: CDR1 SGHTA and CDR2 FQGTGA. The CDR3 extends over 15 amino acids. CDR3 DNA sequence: TGTGCCAGCAGCTTAGCAGGGGCAGCTGGAAACACCATATATTTT. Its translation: CASSLAGAAGNTIYF.